This TCR beta chain was documented in a study of blood T cell repertoires in COVID-19. In the study overall: Some COVID-19 samples were acute and others convalescent; all came from the United States, Italy and Spain. T cells, B-cell-depleted T cells, or PBMCs provided the cDNA or gDNA that served as material.

This clone was detected once. V was trimmed by 2 bases and J by 6 bases, leaving 10 bases between them. The CDR3 is 13 residues long. Per the original methods: Estimates of nucleated cell counts were drawn from the amplification of reference gene primers. TCRdb's table, derived via immunoSEQ multiplex PCR, lists solely in-frame clones and lacks some. That table furnishes V, J and clone size, whereas the DNA furnished D and trimming. This sample has 300,000 to 350,000 clones, with more than 75% found just once. The chain couples TRBV12-3 or TRBV12-4 to TRBJ1-2, with D possibly TRBD1 on 5 matching bases. The clonotype comes from a woman aged 45-59 years with COVID-19, enrolled during active disease. Sequencing used peripheral blood. CDR3 bases: TGTGCCAGCAGTTTACAGGGTTCGGATGGCTACACCTTC. Translated: CASSLQGSDGYTF.